These 19 T cell receptor beta chains share one sample of origin, sequenced in a study of OX40 agonist ivuxolimab in advanced cancers. Libraries were prepared by immunoSEQ multiplex PCR; TCRdb keeps only in-frame clonotypes and omits some of them. The sample lists about 23,000 clones, approximately 90% occurring once. Sequences were derived from CD4+ or CD8+ T cells sorted from blood, sampled in a trial of the OX40 agonist ivuxolimab. All receptors derive from an adult with an advanced solid tumor such as melanoma, head and neck, liver or kidney cancer.

V and J are TRBV5-1 and TRBJ2-1, with 7 bases lining up with TRBD2. Germline lookup yields CDR1 SGHRS and CDR2 YFSETQ. CDR3 length equals 14 residues. The trim removed 3 bases at V and 10 bases at J, leaving 10 bases unmatched. For the CDR3, the DNA is TGCGCCAGCAGCTCTCCTCTTGCGGGGGAGGAGCAGTTCTTC. This translates into CASSSPLAGEEQFF.

The chain links TRBV18 to TRBJ1-3; TRBD1 matches at 8 bases. The CDR3 sequence is 16 residues long. CDR1 and CDR2 from the germline V gene are KGHSH and LQKENI. J was trimmed by 1 base and V by 2 bases; bases with no gene match: 4. The CDR3 DNA sequence: TGTGCCAGCTCACCATCCCAGGGGGCGTCTGGAAACACCATATATTTT. Amino acid sequence: CASSPSQGASGNTIYF.

This clone was seen just once. The V call is TRBV18, the J call TRBJ1-1; no reliable D call. The CDR3 covers 14 residues. Germline V gene data show CDR1 as KGHSH and CDR2 as LQKENI. V lost 6 bases and J lost 1, with 12 bases in between. This CDR3 reads CASSLRGQNTEAFF. As DNA, the CDR3 is TGTGCCAGCTCCCTCCGAGGGCAGAACACTGAAGCTTTCTTT.

The chain recombines TRBV5-1 with TRBJ1-2; no definite D call. CDR3 length equals 11 residues. The V end was cut by 0 bases, the J end by 5 bases, with 2 bases between. Germline V CDR1 and CDR2: SGHRS, YFSETQ. DNA for the CDR3: TGCGCCAGCAGCTTGGGGTATGGCTACACCTTC. This translates into CASSLGYGYTF.

The chain carries TRBV4-3 and TRBJ1-5, with D possibly matching TRBD1 (6 bases). V lost 1 base, J lost 5 bases, and 9 bases lay in between. The CDR3 length is 14 residues. Germline loops: CDR1 LGHNA, CDR2 YSLEER. The chain's CDR3 is CASSQGQADQPQHF. The CDR3 DNA is TGCGCCAGCAGCCAAGGACAGGCAGATCAGCCCCAGCATTTT.

This clone was recorded only once. Relative to the germline gene, one junction end is altered; a read error may explain this. V gene TRBV6-5 combines with J gene TRBJ2-2, with TRBD2 matching over 8 bases. The CDR3 totals 15 residues. Germline CDR1 and CDR2: MNHEY and SVGAGI. The CDR3 DNA reads TGTGCCAGCAGTTACAGTAGCGGGAACGCCGGGGAGCTGTTTTTT. Its protein product is CASSYSSGNAGELFF.

This sequence joins TRBV6-5 and TRBJ2-7, with D uncertain. The V gene's germline CDR1 is MNHEY and CDR2 SVGAGI. The CDR3 extends over 15 amino acids. V lost 6 bases to trimming and J lost 2 bases, with 17 bases between them. CDR3 sequence (DNA): TGTGCCAGCAGACGCACAGCCAGTGGGCCCTACGAGCAGTACTTC. Its protein product is CASRRTASGPYEQYF.

V gene TRBV2 combines with J gene TRBJ2-7; tentatively, D is TRBD1 (5 bases). Deletions cut 5 bases from V and 2 bases from J, with 16 bases between. The germline CDR1 and CDR2 sequences are SNHLY and FYNNEI. This CDR3 is 15 amino acids long. The CDR3 loop is CASSPREGAPYEQYF. The CDR3 DNA follows: TGTGCCAGCAGTCCCCGCGAAGGGGCTCCCTACGAGCAGTACTTC.

The genes are TRBV5-6 and TRBJ2-4, with D perhaps matching TRBD1 or TRBD2 (5 bases each). The germline gives CDR1 SGHDT, CDR2 YYEEEE. The CDR3 has 14 amino acids. Trimming pared 0 bases from V and 3 bases from J, leaving 7 bases between. Here the CDR3 DNA reads TGTGCCAGCAGCTTGGAGGGGAGCAAAAACATTCAGTACTTC. It encodes CASSLEGSKNIQYF. The full variable domain, rest sourced from reference TRBV5-6 and TRBJ2-4, is DAGVTQSPTHLIKTRGQQVTLRCSPKSGHDTVSWYQQALGQGPQFIFQYYEEEERQRGNFPDRFSGHQFPNYSSELNVNALLLGDSALYLCASSLEGSKNIQYFGAGTRLSVL.

The gene calls are TRBV28 and TRBJ2-3; D is uncertain. V dropped 7 bases and J dropped 2 bases, with 10 bases sitting between them. This CDR3 comprises 13 residues. CDR1 is MDHEN, CDR2 SYDVKM, per germline. The CDR3 DNA is TGTGCCAGCAAGACGCAGGCCACAGATACGCAGTATTTT. Amino acid sequence: CASKTQATDTQYF.

The V and J genes are TRBV6-7 and TRBJ1-5, with D maybe TRBD1 (6 bases). TRBV6-7 belongs to the ORF category, with a function that is uncertain. This CDR3 region has 17 residues. Trimming shortened V by 2 bases and J by 0 bases, and 14 bases separated the two germline ends. The DNA of the CDR3 is TGTGCCAGCAGTTACACCCAGGACAGCTATAGCAATCAGCCCCAGCATTTT. As protein: CASSYTQDSYSNQPQHF.

V and J are TRBV5-1 and TRBJ1-4; D remains unclear. Trimming left V 4 bases short and J 4 bases short, with 5 bases between. This CDR3 spans 12 amino acids. CDR1 and CDR2 from the germline V gene are SGHRS and YFSETQ. CDR3 in DNA: TGCGCCAGCAGCCCCGATAATGAAAAACTGTTTTTT. Protein product: CASSPDNEKLFF.

The rearrangement links TRBV5-1 to TRBJ2-5; 7 bases match TRBD1. TRBJ2-7 explains the end of the DNA better; the J call may be wrong. The CDR3 sequence is 13 residues long. CDR1 is SGHRS, CDR2 YFSETQ, per germline. The CDR3 region has the DNA TGCGCCAGCAGCGCCGACAGGGCTCACGAGCAGTACTTC. Its protein product is CASSADRAHEQYF.

This chain connects TRBV6-5 to TRBJ1-2; D not resolved. CDR1 is MNHEY, CDR2 SVGAGI, per germline. The length of the CDR3 is 10 residues. Deletions cut 3 bases from V and 10 bases from J, with 6 bases between. CDR3: CASSYSYYTF. CDR3 sequence (DNA): TGTGCCAGCAGTTATTCTTACTACACCTTC.

The J gene is TRBJ2-3, the V gene TRBV6-6; D unresolved. The V end lost 6 bases, the J end lost 2 bases, and 12 bases lay between the germline ends. This CDR3 is built from 14 residues. The germline CDR1 and CDR2 sequences are MNHNY and SVGAGI (reference sequence). Here the CDR3 reads CASRRGVNTDTQYF. CDR3 sequence (DNA): TGTGCCAGCAGGAGAGGAGTTAACACAGATACGCAGTATTTT.

The J gene is TRBJ2-7, the V gene TRBV28; D is unresolved. Per germline, CDR1 MDHEN and CDR2 SYDVKM. This CDR3 has 11 amino acids. The V end lost 6 bases, the J end lost 4 bases, and 7 bases lay between the germline ends. CDR3 sequence reads: CASSRGYEQYF. CDR3 nucleotides: TGTGCCAGCAGCCGTGGGTACGAGCAGTACTTC.

The chain joins TRBV6-6 to TRBJ2-7, with D perhaps matching TRBD1 or TRBD2 (5 bases each). Between the trimmed V and J ends, which lost 7 bases and 5 bases, there was a span of 15 bases. Germline loops: CDR1 MNHNY, CDR2 SVGAGI (reference sequence). This CDR3 is 13 amino acids long. The chain's CDR3 is CASTPTGTHEQYF. In DNA, the CDR3 is TGTGCCAGCACCCCGACGGGGACCCACGAGCAGTACTTC.

The chain employs TRBV5-1 and TRBJ2-7; 8 positions match TRBD2. This CDR3 contains 15 residues. Germline V lookup: CDR1 SGHRS, CDR2 YFSETQ. The trim removed 5 bases at V and 4 bases at J, leaving 11 bases unmatched. CDR3 region: CASSWTGTRIYEQYF. In DNA form, the CDR3 reads TGCGCCAGCAGTTGGACCGGGACTAGGATATACGAGCAGTACTTC.

This clone was detected a few times. The chain joins TRBV6-6 to TRBJ1-1; the D is unclear. Germline values: CDR1 MNHNY, CDR2 SVGAGI (reference sequence). V lost 10 bases to trimming and J lost 1 base, with 13 bases between them. This CDR3 region has 13 residues. The CDR3 here is CATSPAGNTEAFF. CDR3 in DNA: TGTGCCACCTCCCCGGCCGGGAACACTGAAGCTTTCTTT.